A single sample is the source of the 8 T cell receptor beta chains below, sequenced in a study of T-cell memory formation after mild COVID-19. One entry per CDR3 protein, called by TCRdb with MiXCR from the 5' RACE reads. The table has about 560,000 distinct CDR3 sequences, about 20% seen once. Material for sequencing was PBMCs or a T cell subset sorted from them (not recorded which). The receptors stem from an adult woman who had mild COVID-19 (a few samples of this study predate the infection). Cell type and time point are not known.

The V gene is TRBV13, the J gene TRBJ2-7; tentative D call: TRBD2 (7 bases). The V and J ends lost 5 bases and 2 bases respectively, with 19 bases between them. This CDR3 is built from 16 residues. The V gene's germline CDR1 is PRHDT and CDR2 FYEKMQ (reference sequence). The CDR3 DNA follows: TGTGCCAGCAGCCATTTGAGCGGGGACACAACCTACGAGCAGTACTTC. Amino acid sequence: CASSHLSGDTTYEQYF.

The CDR3 DNA sequence: TGTGCCAGCAGCCAAGAGTCGGCAGGCGGCTATCCCCTCCACTTT. This gives the protein CASSQESAGGYPLHF. This chain joins TRBV3-1 and TRBJ1-6; D is unclear. V was clipped by 0 bases and J by 13 bases, with 16 bases between them. CDR3 size: 15 residues. Germline V gene sequence: CDR1 LGHDT, CDR2 YNNKEL (reference sequence).

This chain uses TRBV18 with TRBJ2-3; D unclear. CDR3 length: 14 residues. Germline V CDR1 and CDR2: KGHSH, LQKENI. The V and J ends lost 3 bases and 4 bases respectively, with 11 bases between them. CDR3 nucleotides: TGTGCCAGCTCACCGAAACCAGGCCCAGATACGCAGTATTTT. This sequence encodes CASSPKPGPDTQYF.

Only a few counts were recorded for this clonotype. CDR3 nucleotide sequence: TGTGCCAGCAGCGTAGTGGGCGGTAGCACAGATACGCAGTATTTT. This encodes CASSVVGGSTDTQYF. The chain has TRBV9 and TRBJ2-3; D not certain. CDR3 length equals 15 residues. Trimming shortened V by 0 bases and J by 0 bases, and 8 bases separated the two germline ends. In germline, CDR1 is SGDLS, CDR2 YYNGEE.

This clonotype was observed a few times. The chain couples TRBV12-3 or TRBV12-4 to TRBJ2-1; 9 positions agree with TRBD1. The CDR3 has 15 amino acids. The V segment lost 6 bases and the J segment 4 bases; nucleotides outside the gene matches: 7. CDR3 amino acids: CASSYRGPLYNEQFF. CDR3 in DNA: TGTGCCAGCAGCTACAGGGGGCCCTTATACAATGAGCAGTTCTTC.

The V and J genes are TRBV18 and TRBJ1-3, with D uncertain. The V end was cut by 1 base, the J end by 0 bases, with 10 bases between. CDR3 length: 16 amino acids. Germline CDR1 is KGHSH and CDR2 is LQKENI. The CDR3 is CASSPLAERSGNTIYF. The CDR3 DNA follows: TGTGCCAGCTCACCACTAGCGGAGCGCTCTGGAAACACCATATATTTT. The full variable domain, completed using reference TRBV18 and TRBJ1-3, is NAGVMQNPRHLVRRRGQEARLRCSPMKGHSHVYWYRQLPEEGLKFMVYLQKENIIDESGMPKERFSAEFPKEGPSILRIQQVVRGDSAAYFCASSPLAERSGNTIYFGEGSWLTVV.

The rearrangement joins TRBV4-3 to TRBJ1-1; no clear D. Trimming shortened V by 3 bases and J by 0 bases, and 11 bases separated the two germline ends. Per the germline V gene, CDR1 is LGHNA and CDR2 is YSLEER. The CDR3 extends over 15 amino acids. CDR3 sequence reads: CASSHTSDLNTEAFF. CDR3 bases: TGCGCCAGCAGCCATACCAGCGATCTGAACACTGAAGCTTTCTTT.

This clonotype was detected only a few times. The chain has TRBV9 and TRBJ2-3; D may be TRBD1 (6 bases). V was trimmed by 9 bases and J by 3 bases, leaving 14 bases between them. Germline V gene sequence: CDR1 SGDLS, CDR2 YYNGEE. This CDR3 spans 13 amino acids. The CDR3: CATSEGDTDTQYF. CDR3 bases: TGTGCCACCTCAGAGGGGGATACAGATACGCAGTATTTT.